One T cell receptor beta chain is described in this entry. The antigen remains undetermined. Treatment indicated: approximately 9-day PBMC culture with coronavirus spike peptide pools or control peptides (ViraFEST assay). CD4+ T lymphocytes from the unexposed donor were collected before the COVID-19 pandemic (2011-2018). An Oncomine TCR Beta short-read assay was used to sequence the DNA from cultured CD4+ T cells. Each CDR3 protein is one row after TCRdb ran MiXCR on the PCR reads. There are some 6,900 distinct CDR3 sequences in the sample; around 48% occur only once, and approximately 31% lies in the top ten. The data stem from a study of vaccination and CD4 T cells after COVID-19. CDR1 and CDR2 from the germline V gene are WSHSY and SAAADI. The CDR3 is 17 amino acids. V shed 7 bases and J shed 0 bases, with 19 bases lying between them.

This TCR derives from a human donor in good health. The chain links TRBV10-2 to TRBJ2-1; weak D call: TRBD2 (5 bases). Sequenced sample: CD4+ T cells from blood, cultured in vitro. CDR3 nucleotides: TGCGCCAGCACCGACCCCTCGCTAGCCATCTCCTACAATGAGCAGTTCTTC. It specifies CASTDPSLAISYNEQFF.